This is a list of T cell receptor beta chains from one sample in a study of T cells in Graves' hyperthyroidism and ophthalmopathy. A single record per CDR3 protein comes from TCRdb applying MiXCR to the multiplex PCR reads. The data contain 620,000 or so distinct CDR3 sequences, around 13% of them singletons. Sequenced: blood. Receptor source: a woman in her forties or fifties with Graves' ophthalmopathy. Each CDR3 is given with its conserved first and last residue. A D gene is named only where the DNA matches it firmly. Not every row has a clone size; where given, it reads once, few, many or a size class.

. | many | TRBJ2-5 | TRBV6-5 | TGTGCCAGCAGTTACCCCGAACGGGGCGGGGAGACCCAGTACTTC | CASSYPERGGETQYF
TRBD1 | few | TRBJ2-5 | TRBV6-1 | TGTGCCAGCTGGACAGGGTACCAAGAGACCCAGTACTTC | CASWTGYQETQYF
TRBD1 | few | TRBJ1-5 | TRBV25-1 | TGTGCCAGCAGCGACAGGGGAATCAATCAGCCCCAGCATTTT | CASSDRGINQPQHF
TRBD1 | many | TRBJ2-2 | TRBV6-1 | TGTGCCAGCAAGGACAGGGCACACACCGGGGAGCTGTTTTTT | CASKDRAHTGELFF
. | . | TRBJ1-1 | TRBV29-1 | TGCAGCGTTGAGTGGGGGGGGGGCACTGAAGCTTTCTTT | CSVEWGGGTEAFF
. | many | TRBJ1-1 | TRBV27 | TGTGCCAGCAGTCCTCAAAGGGCGATGAACACTGAAGCTTTCTTT | CASSPQRAMNTEAFF
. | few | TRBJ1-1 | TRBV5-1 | TGCGCCAGCAGCACTGGGGTGGGGGGCTTAGGGGACACTGAAGCTTTCTTT | CASSTGVGGLGDTEAFF
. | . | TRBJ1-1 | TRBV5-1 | TGCGCCAGCAGCTTGTTGGCAGGGGCAATGAACACTGAAGCTTTCTTT | CASSLLAGAMNTEAFF
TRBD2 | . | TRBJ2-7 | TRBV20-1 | TGCAGTGCTAGTCAAAGCGGGAGGGCCTACGAGCAGTACTTC | CSASQSGRAYEQYF
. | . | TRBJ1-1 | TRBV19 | TGTGCCAGTAGTATGGGCAGGCCCGAAGCTTTCTTT | CASSMGRPEAFF
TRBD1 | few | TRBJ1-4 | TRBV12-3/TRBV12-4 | TGTGCCAGCAGATTTAGGGGGCTGTATGAAAAACTGTTTTTT | CASRFRGLYEKLFF
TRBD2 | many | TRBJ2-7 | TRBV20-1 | TGCAGTGCTAGAATTACTAGCGTTGCCTACGAGCAGTACTTC | CSARITSVAYEQYF